This T cell receptor (beta chain) stems from a study of shared clonotypes between healthy human individuals. Libraries were prepared by immunoSEQ multiplex PCR; TCRdb keeps only in-frame clonotypes and omits some of them. Among some 2.1 million clones listed, 90% to 95% were seen once. Sequenced input: naive CD4+ T cells sorted from blood. Described subset: CD45RA+ positively selected. The sequence was collected from a man aged 18 to 35 in good health.

CDR3: CASSSRSSSVPSPYNEQFF. CDR3 coding DNA: TGTGCCAGCAGCTCGAGGAGTAGCTCTGTCCCTTCTCCCTACAATGAGCAGTTCTTC. The genes are TRBV11-2 and TRBJ2-1; D is ambiguous. The CDR3 has 19 residues. Germline-derived CDR1 and CDR2 are SGHAT and FQNNGV. Trimming stripped 4 bases from V and 2 bases from J, with 24 bases between.